Each of the 12 T cell receptor beta chains below was sequenced from the same sample in a study of T-cell reconstitution after alpha-beta-depleted transplantation in children. The library targeted TCRbeta and was prepared with unique molecular identifiers. MiXCR, run by TCRdb on the PCR reads, gives a single entry per CDR3 protein. The sample contains almost 600,000 distinct CDR3 sequences, 27% of which appear only once. The specimen was PBMCs, collected before TCRalphabeta/CD19-depleted stem cell transplant. These receptors originate from a boy under three years old with Wiskott-Aldrich syndrome, due to receive a stem cell transplant.

The chain combines TRBV6-2 or TRBV6-3 with TRBJ2-7; 8 bases are shared with TRBD2. CDR3 size: 13 residues. Germline-derived CDR1 and CDR2 are MNHEY and SVGEGT. The J segment lost 5 bases and the V segment lost 5 bases, leaving 5 bases of the junction unmatched. CDR3 residues: CASSAGTRDEQYF. CDR3 DNA sequence: TGTGCCAGCAGTGCCGGGACTAGGGACGAGCAGTACTTC.

In DNA form, the CDR3 reads TGTGCCAGCACAATAGCGGGCCACTACAATGAGCAGTTCTTC. Amino acid sequence: CASTIAGHYNEQFF. The chain employs TRBV6-1 and TRBJ2-1; 7 bases match TRBD2. Germline V lookup: CDR1 MNHNS, CDR2 SASEGT. This CDR3 is 14 amino acids long. J lost 3 bases, V lost 7 bases, and 6 bases had no gene match.

This clonotype showed up just a few times. The V gene is TRBV20-1, the J gene TRBJ2-3, with D possibly TRBD2 on 5 matching bases. Germline CDR1 DFQATT, CDR2 SNEGSKA (reference sequence). The CDR3 runs to 14 residues. The ends were cut back, 2 bases at V and 6 bases at J, with 15 bases in the middle. CDR3: CSARLGVKRDTQYF. CDR3 sequence (DNA): TGCAGTGCTAGACTCGGGGTGAAGAGGGATACGCAGTATTTT.

The chain employs TRBV25-1 and TRBJ1-1; D is unclear. CDR1 MGHDK and CDR2 SYGVNS come from the germline V gene. The V and J ends lost 3 bases and 2 bases respectively, with 10 bases between them. The CDR3 sequence is 14 residues long. The CDR3 bases are TGTGCCAGCAGTGACGTCGGACTAAACACTGAAGCTTTCTTT. It specifies CASSDVGLNTEAFF.

This clonotype is a singleton in its sample. V gene TRBV7-6 combines with J gene TRBJ1-1; maybe TRBD1 (6 bases). Germline lookup yields CDR1 SGHVS and CDR2 FNYEAQ. The CDR3 totals 14 residues. Trimming left V 2 bases short and J 10 bases short, with 17 bases between. Here the CDR3 reads CASSLRLAGDAAFF. In DNA form, the CDR3 reads TGTGCCAGCAGCTTACGCCTGGCAGGGGACGCAGCTTTCTTT. The full variable domain, completed using reference TRBV7-6 and TRBJ1-1, is GAGVSQSPRYKVTKRGQDVALRCDPISGHVSLYWYRQALGQGPEFLTYFNYEAQQDKSGLPNDRFSAERPEGSISTLTIQRTEQRDSAMYRCASSLRLAGDAAFFGQGTRLTVV.

This clonotype was seen at least ten times. The chain employs TRBV5-1 and TRBJ2-3; D remains ambiguous. This CDR3 region has 14 residues. Between the trimmed V and J ends, which lost 0 bases and 0 bases, there was a span of 5 bases. CDR1 is SGHRS and CDR2 is YFSETQ in the germline V gene. The DNA for the CDR3 is TGCGCCAGCAGCTTGGACTCTAGCACAGATACGCAGTATTTT. Its protein is CASSLDSSTDTQYF.

This clonotype has just a few counts. This chain joins TRBV20-1 and TRBJ2-7; the D gene is possibly TRBD1 (5 bases). The CDR3 runs to 12 residues. The germline V and J ends were trimmed by 3 bases and 5 bases, with 11 bases remaining between them. The germline gives CDR1 DFQATT, CDR2 SNEGSKA (reference sequence). The CDR3 sequence: CSASGLGDEQYF. CDR3 DNA: TGCAGTGCTAGTGGCCTAGGGGACGAGCAGTACTTC.

The chain employs TRBV5-1 and TRBJ2-7, with D perhaps TRBD1 (6 bases). The length of the CDR3 is 15 residues. The ends were cut back, 4 bases at V and 6 bases at J, with 20 bases in the middle. Per the germline V gene, CDR1 is SGHRS and CDR2 is YFSETQ. This CDR3 is CASSLAPDRLGEQYF. CDR3 DNA sequence: TGCGCCAGCAGCCTGGCCCCAGACAGGCTGGGCGAGCAGTACTTC.

This clonotype has more than one count but fewer than ten. The J gene is TRBJ2-1, the V gene TRBV5-1; 10 nucleotides align to TRBD2. The germline CDR1 and CDR2 sequences are SGHRS and YFSETQ. The trim removed 5 bases at V and 0 bases at J, leaving 8 bases unmatched. This CDR3 contains 17 residues. CDR3 amino acids: CASSSGLAALSYNEQFF. DNA of the CDR3: TGCGCCAGCAGTTCCGGACTAGCGGCCCTCTCCTACAATGAGCAGTTCTTC.

The chain carries TRBV6-5 and TRBJ1-5; the D is unclear. The CDR3 totals 14 residues. CDR1 and CDR2 from the germline V gene are MNHEY and SVGAGI. Trimming shortened V by 6 bases and J by 5 bases, and 14 bases separated the two germline ends. CDR3 in DNA: TGTGCCAGCAGGAGGAGGGATACCGATCAGCCCCAGCATTTT. As protein: CASRRRDTDQPQHF.

DNA for the CDR3: TGTGCCAGCAGCTTAGTAGGTTATGGCAATCAGCCCCAGCATTTT. It translates to CASSLVGYGNQPQHF. This chain connects TRBV7-8 to TRBJ1-5; D not certain. CDR1 and CDR2 from the germline V gene are SGHVS and FQNEAQ. V was shortened by 1 base and J by 2 bases, with 9 bases between the two germline ends. This CDR3 has 15 amino acids.

This sequence joins TRBV7-2 and TRBJ2-7; a weak D match, TRBD2 (5 bases). This CDR3 is built from 14 residues. CDR1 is SGHTA and CDR2 is FQGNSA in the germline V gene. The V end was cut by 4 bases, the J end by 2 bases, with 12 bases between. CDR3 in amino acids: CASSSERLPYEQYF. The CDR3 DNA is TGTGCCAGCAGCTCGGAGCGGCTACCCTACGAGCAGTACTTC.